These 25 T cell receptor beta chains were all obtained from the same sample, sequenced in a study of T cells in Graves' hyperthyroidism and ophthalmopathy. Amplification of TCR beta CDR3 regions was performed using RNA transcripts as template. The TCR CDR3 first-round RT-PCR relied on the HTBI primer set. In TCRdb, the multiplex PCR reads were re-called with MiXCR into one record per CDR3 protein. The sample has some 700,000 distinct CDR3 sequences, roughly a sixth seen once. The sequencing sample was made of blood. The receptors were gathered from a man aged 45-65 years with Graves' hyperthyroidism.

The table lists this clonotype with a few counts. The chain uses TRBV28 and TRBJ1-2; D is ambiguous. V was clipped by 7 bases and J by 2 bases, with 11 bases between them. This CDR3 is 13 amino acids long. The germline CDR1 and CDR2 sequences are MDHEN and SYDVKM. The CDR3 nucleotides are TGTGCCAGCACTCCGGACGGGAACTATGGCTACACCTTC. It yields the protein CASTPDGNYGYTF.

The chain employs TRBV20-1 and TRBJ2-7, with 10 bases aligning to TRBD2. The germline gives CDR1 DFQATT, CDR2 SNEGSKA (reference sequence). The CDR3 totals 14 residues. The V gene end was trimmed by 3 bases and the J gene end by 2 bases; junction bases not matched to a gene: 4. CDR3 in DNA: TGCAGTGCTAGCTCTAGCGGGAGCCCCTACGAGCAGTACTTC. Encoded protein: CSASSSGSPYEQYF.

A word on this clonotype: A much larger clone lies one base from this, so it may be a read error. CDR3 nucleotides: TGCGCCAGCAGCACAAGCGGGCCAGATACGCGGTATTTT. Residues: CASSTSGPDTRYF. V and J are TRBV5-1 and TRBJ2-3; possible D gene TRBD2, 6 bases. CDR3 length equals 13 residues. The germline V gene encodes CDR1 SGHRS and CDR2 YFSETQ.

CDR3 DNA: TGTGCCATCAGTAGCGGGGCGGGCAAAAACATTCAGTACTTC. Protein: CAISSGAGKNIQYF. The chain combines TRBV10-3 with TRBJ2-4; 7 positions agree with TRBD2. Trimming took 5 bases from V and 3 from J; bases not matched to a gene: 4. Germline V lookup: CDR1 ENHRY, CDR2 SYGVKD. The CDR3 spans 14 residues.

In its sample, this clonotype was seen many times. V is TRBV6-1 and J is TRBJ2-1; TRBD2 matches 11 bases. The V and J ends lost 7 bases and 4 bases, in that order; junction bases with no gene match: 6. Looked up from germline, CDR1 is MNHNS and CDR2 is SASEGT. The CDR3 has 15 residues. CDR3 bases: TGTGCCAGCAATGACGGGACTAGCGGTTACAATGAGCAGTTCTTC. Translated: CASNDGTSGYNEQFF.

This clonotype occurred a few times. An end of the junction does not agree with germline; a read error may underlie this. The chain is built from TRBV27 and TRBJ2-7; 7 bases match TRBD2. The CDR3 extends over 15 amino acids. Germline CDR1 is MNHEY and CDR2 is SMNVEV (reference sequence). CDR3 nucleotide sequence: TGTGTCAGCAGTCCTGTACGGCGGGAGTCGAAAGAGCAGTACTTC. Amino acids: CVSSPVRRESKEQYF.

This clonotype was seen a few times. V usage is TRBV18 and J usage is TRBJ1-2, with 7 bases matching TRBD1. After removal of 3 bases from V and 1 base from J, the junction contained 5 bases not matched to a gene. CDR1 is KGHSH and CDR2 is LQKENI in the germline V gene. The length of the CDR3 is 15 residues. DNA for the CDR3: TGTGCCAGCTCACCGGGACAGTTAAATAACTATGGCTACACCTTC. This encodes CASSPGQLNNYGYTF. Using reference TRBV18 and TRBJ1-2 for the parts outside the CDR3, the full variable domain is NAGVMQNPRHLVRRRGQEARLRCSPMKGHSHVYWYRQLPEEGLKFMVYLQKENIIDESGMPKERFSAEFPKEGPSILRIQQVVRGDSAAYFCASSPGQLNNYGYTFGSGTRLTVV.

This clonotype was seen at least ten times. The chain recombines TRBV9 with TRBJ2-1; unclear D gene. Per germline, CDR1 SGDLS and CDR2 YYNGEE. V dropped 0 bases and J dropped 4 bases, with 5 bases sitting between them. The CDR3 has 13 residues. The CDR3: CASSVAQYNEQFF. CDR3 nucleotides: TGTGCCAGCAGCGTAGCACAGTACAATGAGCAGTTCTTC.

This clonotype showed up many times. The gene calls are TRBV28 and TRBJ2-1; D is ambiguous. CDR1 and CDR2 from the germline V gene are MDHEN and SYDVKM. CDR3 length equals 12 residues. Trimming removed 2 bases at V and 10 bases at J, with 9 bases between. CDR3 sequence (DNA): TGTGCCAGCAGTTTACTCGACCTGGAGCAGTTCTTC. Translated: CASSLLDLEQFF.

This rearrangement joins TRBV6-5 to TRBJ1-5; no clear D. Germline CDR1 MNHEY, CDR2 SVGAGI. The CDR3 has 13 amino acids. V lost 2 bases, J lost 7 bases, and 9 bases lay in between. Written as DNA, the CDR3 is TGTGCCAGCAGTTACCGGGGTTACCAGCCCCAGCATTTT. This gives the protein CASSYRGYQPQHF.

This clonotype turned up a few times. The J gene is TRBJ2-6, the V gene TRBV19; D is perhaps TRBD1 (8 bases). V lost 5 bases and J 2 bases, leaving 19 bases between the germline ends. Looked up from germline, CDR1 is LNHDA and CDR2 is SQIVND (reference sequence). The CDR3 consists of 18 residues. CDR3 nucleotide sequence: TGTGCCAGTAGTCCCACGACAGGGGAGGGGACTGGGGCCAACGTCCTGACTTTC. This translates into CASSPTTGEGTGANVLTF.

The chain links TRBV28 to TRBJ1-5; D is possibly TRBD1 (6 bases). Germline V gene data show CDR1 as MDHEN and CDR2 as SYDVKM. V was shortened by 3 bases and J by 1 base, with 7 bases between the two germline ends. The CDR3 covers 14 residues. CDR3 in amino acids: CASSFDRSNQPQHF. DNA of the CDR3: TGTGCCAGCAGTTTTGACAGGAGCAATCAGCCCCAGCATTTT.

In its sample, this clonotype was seen many times. The CDR3 loop reads CASSFLAATEAFF. CDR3 nucleotide sequence: TGTGCCAGCAGTTTTCTGGCAGCCACTGAAGCTTTCTTT. This chain links TRBV27 with TRBJ1-1; D gene ambiguous. CDR1 is MNHEY and CDR2 is SMNVEV in the germline V gene (reference sequence). The CDR3 consists of 13 residues. V was shortened by 3 bases and J by 4 bases, with 9 bases between the two germline ends.

The gene calls are TRBV7-3 and TRBJ2-2; 8 bases align to TRBD1. J was trimmed by 2 bases and V by 2 bases; bases with no gene match: 4. CDR3 length: 16 amino acids. CDR1 SGHTA and CDR2 FQGTGA come from the germline V gene. The CDR3 loop is CASSLLDRVNTGELFF. CDR3 nucleotide sequence: TGTGCCAGCAGCTTACTGGACAGGGTTAACACCGGGGAGCTGTTTTTT.

V gene TRBV25-1 combines with J gene TRBJ2-2; TRBD1 matches at 7 bases. CDR3 size: 15 residues. CDR1 is MGHDK and CDR2 is SYGVNS in the germline V gene. The V gene end was trimmed by 1 base and the J gene end by 3 bases; junction bases not matched to a gene: 2. CDR3 residues: CASSESQGYTGELFF. As DNA, the CDR3 is TGTGCCAGCAGTGAATCACAGGGGTACACCGGGGAGCTGTTTTTT.

This chain uses TRBV30 with TRBJ2-3, with D perhaps matching TRBD2 (5 bases). V dropped 2 bases and J dropped 1 base, with 10 bases sitting between them. Germline V gene data show CDR1 as GTSNPN and CDR2 as SVGIG (reference sequence). The CDR3 is 14 amino acids. The CDR3 here is CAWSWPAGTDTQYF. As DNA, the CDR3 is TGTGCCTGGAGTTGGCCAGCGGGCACAGATACGCAGTATTTT.

This sequence joins TRBV5-1 and TRBJ2-7, with TRBD1 matching 11 bases. The CDR3 runs to 15 residues. Germline-derived CDR1 and CDR2 are SGHRS and YFSETQ. The trim removed 1 base at V and 3 bases at J, leaving 3 bases unmatched. Here the CDR3 reads CASSLRDRGFYEQYF. Written as DNA, the CDR3 is TGCGCCAGCAGCTTGCGGGACAGGGGGTTCTACGAGCAGTACTTC.

The sample holds many counts of this clonotype. The rearrangement links TRBV12-3 or TRBV12-4 to TRBJ2-6; D is undetermined. V was cut by 10 bases and J by 1 base, with 14 bases left in between. The CDR3 is 15 amino acids. DNA of the CDR3: TGTGCCACCCTGACCATCATTTCTGGGGCCAACGTCCTGACTTTC. Encoded protein: CATLTIISGANVLTF.

In the case of this clonotype: A read error may be the cause here, since a much bigger clone is one base away. CDR3 sequence: CASSLLGSRSYNEQFF. The CDR3 DNA sequence: TGTGCCAGCAGCTTATTGGGTAGCCGTTCCTACAATGAGCAGTTCTTC. The V and J genes are TRBV7-9 and TRBJ2-1; no firm D call. With 2 bases removed from V and 1 base from J, the gap between germline ends came to 12 bases. The V gene's germline CDR1 is SEHNR and CDR2 FQNEAQ (reference sequence). The CDR3 runs 16 residues.

Many counts were recorded for this clonotype. CDR3 nucleotide sequence: TGTGCCAGCAGCTTAAATATCCAGGGTGAAAAACTGTTTTTT. The encoded protein is CASSLNIQGEKLFF. The J gene is TRBJ1-4, the V gene TRBV7-2, with a weak D call TRBD1 (5 bases). CDR1 and CDR2 from the germline V gene are SGHTA and FQGNSA. This CDR3 is built from 14 residues. The germline V and J ends were trimmed by 2 bases and 7 bases, with 11 bases remaining between them.

At least ten counts were recorded for this clonotype. The chain carries TRBV18 and TRBJ2-2; D not certain. The V end lost 3 bases, the J end lost 5 bases, and 4 bases lay between the germline ends. Per germline, CDR1 KGHSH and CDR2 LQKENI. The CDR3 has 12 amino acids. The CDR3 DNA follows: TGTGCCAGCTCACCCCTGACCGGGGAGCTGTTTTTT. This sequence encodes CASSPLTGELFF.

This clonotype occurred a few times. The chain employs TRBV24-1 and TRBJ2-3; TRBD2 matches 7 bases. V lost 5 bases, J lost 2 bases, and 6 bases stayed unmatched. The CDR3 sequence is 15 residues long. Per germline, CDR1 KGHDR and CDR2 SFDVKD. The CDR3 nucleotides are TGTGCCACCAGTGTGGCGGGAGAGTCCACAGATACGCAGTATTTT. Translated: CATSVAGESTDTQYF.

This clonotype was recorded only once. The chain joins TRBV7-9 to TRBJ2-1; 10 bases match TRBD2. CDR3 length: 15 amino acids. Germline V CDR1 and CDR2: SEHNR, FQNEAQ (reference sequence). Trimming at V came to 0 bases and at J to 7 bases, leaving 3 bases not matched to a gene. CDR3 amino acids: CASSLAAGGQNEQFF. The DNA for the CDR3 is TGTGCCAGCAGCTTAGCAGCGGGAGGGCAGAATGAGCAGTTCTTC.

This clonotype was found many times. V usage is TRBV2 and J usage is TRBJ2-7; perhaps TRBD1 as D (6 bases). This CDR3 spans 15 amino acids. V was trimmed by 0 bases and J by 3 bases, leaving 12 bases between them. Germline CDR1 and CDR2: SNHLY and FYNNEI. CDR3 DNA: TGTGCCAGCAGTGAAGCAGGGGGTACCTTCTACGAGCAGTACTTC. It is translated as CASSEAGGTFYEQYF.

This clonotype was seen at least ten times. The chain couples TRBV12-3 or TRBV12-4 to TRBJ2-7; 7 bases are a match to TRBD1. The ends lost 8 bases at V and 2 bases at J; junction bases unmatched: 9. The CDR3 sequence is 14 residues long. The CDR3 region has the DNA TGTGCCAGCGGCCGGGACAGTCCTCCCTACGAGCAGTACTTC. Its translation is CASGRDSPPYEQYF.